These 16 T cell receptor beta chains originate from one sample sequenced in a study of neurological immune-mediated disorders. TCRdb processed the 5' RACE reads anew with MiXCR; each CDR3 protein has one entry. Counted here are approximately 48,000 distinct CDR3 sequences, less than 4% occurring once; the ten biggest clones make up less than 15%. Material for sequencing was PBMCs. The receptors come from a woman between 50 and 59 years old with multiple sclerosis.

This clonotype was seen many times. The chain links TRBV5-1 to TRBJ1-4; D is possibly TRBD1 (5 bases). Trimming cost V 4 bases and J 2 bases, with 9 bases left between them. Germline V lookup: CDR1 SGHRS, CDR2 YFSETQ. This CDR3 is 14 amino acids long. The CDR3 loop is CASSPTVTNEKLFF. CDR3 DNA sequence: TGCGCCAGCAGCCCGACAGTCACTAATGAAAAACTGTTTTTT.

This clonotype appeared many times. V usage is TRBV6-5 and J usage is TRBJ2-1; TRBD2 aligns across 8 bases. V lost 4 bases, J lost 3 bases, and 8 bases stayed unmatched. Germline V gene lookup returns CDR1 MNHEY and CDR2 SVGAGI. CDR3 length: 16 amino acids. In nucleotides, the CDR3 is TGTGCCAGCAGTTCCCCACTAGCGGAAGACTACAATGAGCAGTTCTTC. Translated: CASSSPLAEDYNEQFF.

At least ten counts were recorded for this clonotype. The V call is TRBV20-1, the J call TRBJ2-2; 7 bases line up with TRBD1. Per germline, CDR1 DFQATT and CDR2 SNEGSKA (reference sequence). The CDR3 has 14 residues. V shed 5 bases, J shed 1 base, and the junction held 4 bases outside the gene matches. CDR3: CSAPDRQNTGELFF. The CDR3 nucleotides read TGCAGTGCTCCGGACAGGCAGAACACCGGGGAGCTGTTTTTT.

Only a few counts were recorded for this clonotype. The junction departs from germline at one end; a sequencing error may be responsible. The V call is TRBV20-1, the J call TRBJ2-3; 15 nucleotides align to TRBD2. CDR1 and CDR2 (germline): DFQATT, SNEGSKA (reference sequence). The CDR3 extends over 17 amino acids. The CDR3 DNA is TGCAGCGCTAGAGCCGGGACTAGCGGGAGGCGCACAGATAAGCAGTATTTT. Amino acids: CSARAGTSGRRTDKQYF.

This clonotype was recorded at least ten times. The chain has TRBV5-1 and TRBJ1-5; D gene ambiguous. CDR3 size: 15 residues. Germline-derived CDR1 and CDR2 are SGHRS and YFSETQ. The V gene lost 7 bases and the J gene lost 6 bases, with 20 bases spanning the gap. CDR3 loop: CASSVDGRAGQPQHF. As DNA, the CDR3 is TGCGCCAGCTCCGTTGATGGTCGGGCAGGTCAGCCCCAGCATTTT.

This clonotype has a count of ten or more. This rearrangement joins TRBV20-1 to TRBJ2-1; TRBD2 might be the D (6 bases). Germline CDR1 reads DFQATT; CDR2 reads SNEGSKA (reference sequence). Trimming left V 5 bases short and J 8 bases short, with 28 bases between. The CDR3 is 17 amino acids. The CDR3 spells CSASSGLSLSGLDEQFF. CDR3 in DNA: TGCAGTGCTTCCTCGGGACTTTCCCTTTCGGGGCTTGATGAGCAGTTCTTC.

At least ten counts were recorded for this clonotype. The chain is built from TRBV7-2 and TRBJ2-3, with D possibly being TRBD2 (6 bases). In germline, CDR1 is SGHTA, CDR2 FQGNSA. The V end was cut by 5 bases, the J end by 6 bases, with 30 bases between. This CDR3 is built from 19 residues. CDR3 sequence: CASSPRGTFLREQIDTQYF. Written as DNA, the CDR3 is TGTGCCAGCAGCCCAAGAGGGACTTTTCTGAGGGAACAGATTGATACGCAGTATTTT.

This clonotype occurred many times. An end of the junction does not agree with germline; a read error may underlie this. The chain is built from TRBV5-1 and TRBJ1-6; D remains unclear. CDR1 is SGHRS, CDR2 YFSETQ, per germline. This CDR3 has 13 residues. The CDR3 sequence: CASSLGYNSPLHF. The CDR3 DNA is TGCGCCAGCAGTTTGGGTTATAATTCACCCCTCCACTTT.

This clonotype was seen at least ten times. The rearrangement links TRBV29-1 to TRBJ2-3; 10 bases are shared with TRBD1. This CDR3 region has 13 residues. CDR1 is SQVTM and CDR2 is ANQGSEA in the germline V gene. The J segment lost 3 bases and the V segment lost 7 bases, leaving 4 bases of the junction unmatched. CDR3 region: CSAGQGGTDTQYF. The CDR3 DNA reads TGCAGCGCTGGACAGGGGGGGACAGATACGCAGTATTTT.

This clonotype was detected ten times or more. The chain has TRBV27 and TRBJ1-1; D is undetermined. Looked up from germline, CDR1 is MNHEY and CDR2 is SMNVEV (reference sequence). The germline V and J ends were trimmed by 3 bases and 1 base, with 6 bases remaining between them. This CDR3 is 13 amino acids long. The CDR3, as DNA: TGTGCCAGCAGTTTCCGACGGAACACTGAAGCTTTCTTT. Its translation: CASSFRRNTEAFF.

Ten or more counts support this clonotype. This chain connects TRBV28 to TRBJ2-1; 8 bases agree with TRBD1. CDR1 MDHEN and CDR2 SYDVKM come from the germline V gene. The junction had 10 bases not matched to a gene; V was cut back by 5 bases and J by 4 bases. The CDR3 extends over 16 amino acids. The CDR3 coding sequence is TGTGCCAGCAGTATCCACGACAGGGGCCCATACAATGAGCAGTTCTTC. The encoded protein is CASSIHDRGPYNEQFF.

Ten or more counts support this clonotype. This rearrangement joins TRBV20-1 to TRBJ2-1; D is undetermined. The CDR3 is 14 amino acids. V lost 6 bases to trimming and J lost 2 bases, with 14 bases between them. Germline CDR1 and CDR2: DFQATT and SNEGSKA (reference sequence). CDR3 loop: CSAVPEETYNEQFF. DNA of the CDR3: TGCAGTGCAGTCCCCGAAGAGACCTACAATGAGCAGTTCTTC.

In its sample, this clonotype was seen many times. The rearrangement uses TRBV7-2 and TRBJ2-3; D is uncertain. The germline V gene encodes CDR1 SGHTA and CDR2 FQGNSA. V was clipped by 2 bases and J by 3 bases, with 15 bases between them. The CDR3 has 16 residues. This CDR3 reads CASSLQPVELTDTQYF. The CDR3 nucleotides read TGTGCCAGCAGCTTACAACCGGTGGAATTAACAGATACGCAGTATTTT.

This clonotype was observed many times. The V gene is TRBV20-1, the J gene TRBJ2-1; no clear D gene. Trimming shortened V by 0 bases and J by 0 bases, and 9 bases separated the two germline ends. CDR3 length equals 15 residues. CDR1 is DFQATT, CDR2 SNEGSKA, per germline (reference sequence). The CDR3 sequence: CSARDPNLSYNEQFF. CDR3 in DNA: TGCAGTGCTAGAGATCCGAACCTCTCCTACAATGAGCAGTTCTTC.

The sample holds many counts of this clonotype. The chain uses TRBV12-3 or TRBV12-4 and TRBJ1-2; TRBD1 agrees at 7 bases. V shed 6 bases and J 6 bases; nucleotides not matched to a gene: 19. The CDR3 is 17 amino acids. The CDR3 DNA sequence: TGTGCCAGCAGCTCCAGCGAGATTCGAGACAGGGAGGATGGCTACACCTTC. Translated: CASSSSEIRDREDGYTF.

This clonotype was detected many times. The genes are TRBV2 and TRBJ2-5; TRBD2 matches at 7 bases. The CDR3 has 14 amino acids. The junction had 7 bases not matched to a gene; V was cut back by 4 bases and J by 5 bases. The germline CDR1 and CDR2 sequences are SNHLY and FYNNEI. As DNA, the CDR3 is TGTGCCAGCAGTGGGGTTGTGGGGGGGGAGACCCAGTACTTC. Translated, it gives CASSGVVGGETQYF.